Detailed here is one TCR beta chain. This specimen belongs to a study of shared clonotypes between healthy human individuals. The CDR3 loop spans 12 amino acids. V was shortened by 2 bases and J by 5 bases, with 6 bases between the two germline ends. The V gene's germline CDR1 is PRHDT and CDR2 FYEKMQ (reference sequence). The data were produced by immunoSEQ multiplex PCR, yet TCRdb's version contains in-frame clones alone and is incomplete. The table includes 1,400,000 or so clones, 98% detected once. The sequenced sample was naive CD4+ T cells sorted from blood. Subset given: CD45RA+ positively selected. This TCR derives from a man aged 30-40 years in good health. The chain employs TRBV13 and TRBJ1-1, with unresolved D. This chain's CDR3 is CASSLRLTEAFF. CDR3 in DNA: TGTGCCAGCAGCTTAAGGTTGACTGAAGCTTTCTTT.